A selection of T cell receptor beta chains follows, all from one sample in a study of regulatory T cells in long-lasting Graves disease. TCRdb redid the calling of the multiplex PCR reads with MiXCR, one entry per CDR3 protein. The table shows roughly 560,000 distinct CDR3 sequences, with more than 10% occurring only once. This sample also belongs to another study, concerning T cells in Graves' hyperthyroidism and ophthalmopathy.

Sequences were derived from peripheral blood mononuclear cells (PBMCs), sampled at new diagnosis, from a patient treated with antithyroid drugs. The receptors come from a woman in her 30s with Graves disease. CDR3s include the opening cysteine and the closing phenylalanine or tryptophan. Each record gives: V gene, D gene, J gene, clone size, CDR3 DNA, CDR3 protein. A D gene is named only where the DNA matches it firmly. Some rows have no size entry. The others give once, few or many, or a class for an expanded clone.

V gene: TRBV11-2; D gene: -; J gene: TRBJ2-1; clone size: many; CDR3 DNA: TGTGCCAGCAGCTGGCAAGGTGAGCAGTTCTTC; CDR3 protein: CASSWQGEQFF
V gene: TRBV5-1; D gene: -; J gene: TRBJ1-1; clone size: many; CDR3 DNA: TGCGCCAGCAGTGAACAGGGTTCGTCCTTGAACACTGAAGCTTTCTTT; CDR3 protein: CASSEQGSSLNTEAFF
V gene: TRBV19; D gene: -; J gene: TRBJ2-1; clone size: many; CDR3 DNA: TGTGCCAGTAGTATGGAACTAACGAATGAGCAGTTCTTC; CDR3 protein: CASSMELTNEQFF
V gene: TRBV6-2/TRBV6-3; D gene: -; J gene: TRBJ2-7; clone size: -; CDR3 DNA: TGTGCCAGCAGCCCTCCTCCCGGCTACGAGCAGTACTTC; CDR3 protein: CASSPPPGYEQYF
V gene: TRBV30; D gene: -; J gene: TRBJ1-1; clone size: many; CDR3 DNA: TGTGCCTGGAGTGTGGGCACTGAAGCTTTCTTT; CDR3 protein: CAWSVGTEAFF
V gene: TRBV20-1; D gene: -; J gene: TRBJ2-4; clone size: few; CDR3 DNA: TGCAGTGCTAGGGGCACGGGAGCCGGGAAAAACATTCAGTACTTC; CDR3 protein: CSARGTGAGKNIQYF
V gene: TRBV2; D gene: -; J gene: TRBJ1-1; clone size: -; CDR3 DNA: TGTGCCAGCAGGGGACTCAAAGGCGCTGAAGCTTTCTTT; CDR3 protein: CASRGLKGAEAFF
V gene: TRBV29-1; D gene: TRBD2; J gene: TRBJ2-1; clone size: many; CDR3 DNA: TGCAGCGTTGTAAGCGGGAGCTCCTACAATGAGCAGTTCTTC; CDR3 protein: CSVVSGSSYNEQFF
V gene: TRBV27; D gene: -; J gene: TRBJ2-7; clone size: few; CDR3 DNA: TGTGCCAGCAGTTACGGGACCTCTTGGGAGCAGTACTTC; CDR3 protein: CASSYGTSWEQYF
V gene: TRBV28; D gene: -; J gene: TRBJ2-1; clone size: many; CDR3 DNA: TGTGCCAGCAGTTTCCCAATAGTGAGCGAGCAGTTCTTC; CDR3 protein: CASSFPIVSEQFF
V gene: TRBV3-1; D gene: TRBD2; J gene: TRBJ2-5; clone size: -; CDR3 DNA: TGTGCCAGCAGCCTAGGACTAGCGGGAGATCGAGAGACCCAGTACTTC; CDR3 protein: CASSLGLAGDRETQYF
V gene: TRBV3-1; D gene: TRBD2; J gene: TRBJ2-1; clone size: -; CDR3 DNA: TGTGCCAGCAGCTCTAGCGGGTATTCCTACAATGAGCAGTTCTTC; CDR3 protein: CASSSSGYSYNEQFF
V gene: TRBV4-2; D gene: -; J gene: TRBJ1-4; clone size: -; CDR3 DNA: TGTGCCAGCAGCCAAGTTTTTAGCGGGCCGAAAAAACTGTTTTTT; CDR3 protein: CASSQVFSGPKKLFF
V gene: TRBV7-2; D gene: -; J gene: TRBJ1-2; clone size: -; CDR3 DNA: TGTGCCAGCAGCTTAGATTATTGGGGGCCCACTGGCTACACCTTC; CDR3 protein: CASSLDYWGPTGYTF
V gene: TRBV28; D gene: -; J gene: TRBJ1-3; clone size: many; CDR3 DNA: TGTGCCAGCAGTTTAATGGTTTCAGAGAACACCATATATTTT; CDR3 protein: CASSLMVSENTIYF
V gene: TRBV18; D gene: -; J gene: TRBJ1-1; clone size: many; CDR3 DNA: TGTGCCAGCTCACCGGGGCGTGAGAGGGGAGCTTTCTTT; CDR3 protein: CASSPGRERGAFF
V gene: TRBV28; D gene: -; J gene: TRBJ2-2; clone size: many; CDR3 DNA: TGTGCCAGCCAAAGGAGGGAGTATTCCCGGGAGCTGTTTTTT; CDR3 protein: CASQRREYSRELFF
V gene: TRBV15; D gene: TRBD2; J gene: TRBJ2-3; clone size: many; CDR3 DNA: TGTGCCACCAGCAGAGATCCCGGACTAGCGGGAGGGCCGGGCACAGATACGCAGTATTTT; CDR3 protein: CATSRDPGLAGGPGTDTQYF
V gene: TRBV6-5; D gene: -; J gene: TRBJ2-2; clone size: many; CDR3 DNA: TGTGCCAGCAGTTACTCGATACGGGGGGAGCTGTTTTTT; CDR3 protein: CASSYSIRGELFF
V gene: TRBV20-1; D gene: TRBD2; J gene: TRBJ2-5; clone size: few; CDR3 DNA: TGCAGTGCTAGATTAGCGGGAGGAGAGACCCAGTACTTC; CDR3 protein: CSARLAGGETQYF
V gene: TRBV28; D gene: TRBD1; J gene: TRBJ2-7; clone size: many; CDR3 DNA: TGTGCCAGCAGTTTAGGGACAGGTTGGGGACATTCCGCTTACGAGCAGTACTTC; CDR3 protein: CASSLGTGWGHSAYEQYF
V gene: TRBV3-1; D gene: TRBD2; J gene: TRBJ2-4; clone size: -; CDR3 DNA: TGTGCCAGCAGCCAACGGACTAGCGGTAAAGCCAAAAACATTCAGTACTTC; CDR3 protein: CASSQRTSGKAKNIQYF
V gene: TRBV30; D gene: -; J gene: TRBJ2-3; clone size: once; CDR3 DNA: TGTGCCTGGGGGACCCCGTGGGCGAGCACAGATACGCAGTATTTT; CDR3 protein: CAWGTPWASTDTQYF
V gene: TRBV29-1; D gene: -; J gene: TRBJ2-3; clone size: -; CDR3 DNA: TGCAGCGTTCGGAAAGGAAGCACAGATACGCAGTATTTT; CDR3 protein: CSVRKGSTDTQYF
V gene: TRBV5-6; D gene: -; J gene: TRBJ2-7; clone size: -; CDR3 DNA: TGTGCCAGCAGCTTGGGGTTCGGGGTCGGACCCTACGAGCAGTACTTC; CDR3 protein: CASSLGFGVGPYEQYF
V gene: TRBV29-1; D gene: -; J gene: TRBJ1-1; clone size: few; CDR3 DNA: TGCAGCGTTGATCTGGCAGGGGCGACCACTGAAGCTTTCTTT; CDR3 protein: CSVDLAGATTEAFF
V gene: TRBV19; D gene: -; J gene: TRBJ2-7; clone size: many; CDR3 DNA: TGTGCCAGTAGTATGGGCAGGAGCTCCTACGAGCAGTACTTC; CDR3 protein: CASSMGRSSYEQYF
V gene: TRBV20-1; D gene: -; J gene: TRBJ1-4; clone size: many; CDR3 DNA: TGCAGTGCTAGTATGGGGGGGCCCAATGAAAAACTGTTTTTT; CDR3 protein: CSASMGGPNEKLFF
V gene: TRBV5-5; D gene: -; J gene: TRBJ1-6; clone size: many; CDR3 DNA: TGTGCCAGCAGATCGGGGACGGAGCTCTATAATTCACCCCTCCACTTT; CDR3 protein: CASRSGTELYNSPLHF
V gene: TRBV20-1; D gene: -; J gene: TRBJ2-5; clone size: many; CDR3 DNA: TGCAGTGCCTCACCCACTAGTACCCAAGAGACCCAGTACTTC; CDR3 protein: CSASPTSTQETQYF
V gene: TRBV28; D gene: -; J gene: TRBJ2-1; clone size: many; CDR3 DNA: TGTGCCAGCAGTTTGACACTATTCCGCGGTGGGTTTAATTACAATGAGCAGTTCTTC; CDR3 protein: CASSLTLFRGGFNYNEQFF
V gene: TRBV28; D gene: -; J gene: TRBJ2-7; clone size: many; CDR3 DNA: TGTGCCAGCAGTTTTGGCCCGAAGCCCTACGAGCAGTACTTC; CDR3 protein: CASSFGPKPYEQYF
V gene: TRBV28; D gene: -; J gene: TRBJ2-3; clone size: many; CDR3 DNA: TGTGCCAGCAGTTCCCCCGGGACGGCCCTAAGAGATACGCAGTATTTT; CDR3 protein: CASSSPGTALRDTQYF
V gene: TRBV9; D gene: TRBD2; J gene: TRBJ2-1; clone size: -; CDR3 DNA: TGTGCCAGCGGGCCAACTAGCGCGTACAATGAGCAGTTCTTC; CDR3 protein: CASGPTSAYNEQFF